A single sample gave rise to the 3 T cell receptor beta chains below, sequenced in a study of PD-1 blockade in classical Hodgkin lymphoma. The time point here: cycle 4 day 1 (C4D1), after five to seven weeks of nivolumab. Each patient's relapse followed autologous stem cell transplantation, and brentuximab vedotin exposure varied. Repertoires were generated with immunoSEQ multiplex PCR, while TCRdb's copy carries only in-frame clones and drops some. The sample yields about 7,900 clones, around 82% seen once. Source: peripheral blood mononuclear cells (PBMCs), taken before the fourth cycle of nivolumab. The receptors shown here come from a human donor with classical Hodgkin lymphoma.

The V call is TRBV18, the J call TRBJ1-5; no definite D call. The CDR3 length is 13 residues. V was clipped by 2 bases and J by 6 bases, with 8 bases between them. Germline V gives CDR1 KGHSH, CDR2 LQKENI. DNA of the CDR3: TGTGCCAGCTCACCAGATTCGGTTCAGCCCCAGCATTTT. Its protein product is CASSPDSVQPQHF.

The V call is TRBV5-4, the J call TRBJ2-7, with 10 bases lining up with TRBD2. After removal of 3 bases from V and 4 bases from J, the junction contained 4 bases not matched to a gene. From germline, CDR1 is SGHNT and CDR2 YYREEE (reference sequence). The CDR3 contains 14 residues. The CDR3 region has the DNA TGTGCCAGCAGCTCGGCTAGCGGGGGATACGAGCAGTACTTC. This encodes CASSSASGGYEQYF.

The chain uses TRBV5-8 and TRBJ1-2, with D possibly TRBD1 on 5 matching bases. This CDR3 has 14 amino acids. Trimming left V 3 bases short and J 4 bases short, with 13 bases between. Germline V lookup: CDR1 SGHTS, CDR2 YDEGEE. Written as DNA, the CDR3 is TGTGCCAGCAGCTCGGAGCGGGGCCTCTATGGCTACACCTTC. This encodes CASSSERGLYGYTF.